This entry features one TCR beta chain sequence. Antigen: not known. Molecular barcoding with unique molecular identifiers was used for the TCRbeta library. One entry per CDR3 protein results from TCRdb running MiXCR on the PCR reads. The sample includes about 830,000 distinct CDR3 sequences, roughly 15% of them seen just once. The CDR3 contains 14 residues. V was shortened by 0 bases and J by 4 bases, with 7 bases between the two germline ends. The germline V gene encodes CDR1 MGHRA and CDR2 YSYEKL. The source of the sample is a study of T-cell reconstitution after alpha-beta-depleted transplantation in children. Study-wide findings and caveats: One year post-transplant, T-cell counts and diversity were largely derived from T cells produced anew.

The receptor's source is a male patient younger than 18 who had a stem cell transplant for acute lymphoblastic leukemia, so the T cells may come from the graft donor. This material consisted of PBMCs, mostly from graft donor cells, taken 360 days after TCRalphabeta/CD19-depleted stem cell transplant. This sequence joins TRBV4-1 and TRBJ1-3; D call uncertain. CDR3 nucleotides: TGCGCCAGCAGCCAAGAACTTGAAGGAAACACCATATATTTT. It encodes CASSQELEGNTIYF.